The 26 T cell receptor beta chains reported below all come from one sample, sequenced in a study of blood T cell repertoires in COVID-19. Only in-frame clones appear in the TCRdb table, and some are missing; sequencing was by immunoSEQ multiplex PCR. The sample has 55,000 to 80,000 clones; 80% to 90% are singletons. The specimen was peripheral blood. The source is a human donor in a cohort sampled during active COVID-19.

This chain joins TRBV27 and TRBJ2-1; 9 bases map to TRBD1. Trimming at V came to 5 bases and at J to 2 bases, leaving 19 bases not matched to a gene. The CDR3 extends over 20 amino acids. CDR1 is MNHEY, CDR2 SMNVEV, per germline (reference sequence). CDR3 sequence reads: CASSAPPGTGFWSPYNEQFF. The CDR3 bases are TGTGCCAGCAGTGCCCCTCCCGGGACAGGGTTTTGGAGTCCCTACAATGAGCAGTTCTTC.

This clone was counted once. V usage is TRBV5-1 and J usage is TRBJ1-1; D is perhaps TRBD1 (5 bases). Germline V gives CDR1 SGHRS, CDR2 YFSETQ. The germline V and J ends were trimmed by 0 bases and 1 base, with 10 bases remaining between them. The CDR3 totals 15 residues. CDR3 coding DNA: TGCGCCAGCAGCTTGGAAGGCAGGGAGAACACTGAAGCTTTCTTT. Translating gives CASSLEGRENTEAFF.

The CDR3 region has the DNA TGTGCCAGCAGTTCAAACTACAGGGATGAAGCTTTCTTT. Its protein product is CASSSNYRDEAFF. The chain has TRBV28 and TRBJ1-1, with D tentatively TRBD1 (6 bases). V gave up 4 bases and J gave up 7 bases, with 13 bases separating them. Germline values: CDR1 MDHEN, CDR2 SYDVKM. This CDR3 contains 13 residues. The full variable domain, in which reference TRBV28 and TRBJ1-1 provide the parts outside the CDR3, is DVKVTQSSRYLVKRTGEKVFLECVQDMDHENMFWYRQDPGLGLRLIYFSYDVKMKEKGDIPEGYSVSREKKERFSLILESASTNQTSMYLCASSSNYRDEAFFGQGTRLTVV.

This clone has only one observation. This rearrangement joins TRBV12-3 or TRBV12-4 to TRBJ2-2; D is unclear. Trimming removed 4 bases at V and 4 bases at J, with 4 bases between. This CDR3 has 12 amino acids. The CDR3 DNA reads TGTGCCAGCAGTTCTACCACCGGGGAGCTGTTTTTT. As protein: CASSSTTGELFF.

V usage is TRBV27 and J usage is TRBJ1-1, with D maybe TRBD1 (6 bases). The CDR3 length is 15 residues. V dropped 8 bases and J dropped 4 bases, with 20 bases sitting between them. The germline V gene encodes CDR1 MNHEY and CDR2 SMNVEV (reference sequence). This CDR3 reads CASLGGGLGGTEAFF. CDR3 DNA: TGTGCCAGCCTTGGGGGGGGGCTAGGAGGCACTGAAGCTTTCTTT.

The rearrangement uses TRBV7-2 and TRBJ2-1; 14 bases match TRBD2. Germline CDR1 is SGHTA and CDR2 is FQGNSA. CDR3 size: 17 residues. J lost 6 bases, V lost 5 bases, and 9 bases had no gene match. The CDR3 DNA reads as TGTGCCAGCAGCCCGAGACTAGCGGGAGGGCCTCTCAATGAGCAGTTCTTC. It translates to CASSPRLAGGPLNEQFF. Using reference TRBV7-2 and TRBJ2-1 for the parts outside the CDR3, the full variable domain is GAGVSQSPSNKVTEKGKDVELRCDPISGHTALYWYRQSLGQGLEFLIYFQGNSAPDKSGLPSDRFSAERTGGSVSTLTIQRTQQEDSAVYLCASSPRLAGGPLNEQFFGPGTRLTVL.

The rearrangement joins TRBV5-6 to TRBJ1-1; 8 bases map to TRBD1. The CDR3 runs to 13 residues. Germline values: CDR1 SGHDT, CDR2 YYEEEE. Unmatched junction bases numbered 5, after V lost 3 bases and J lost 7 bases. The CDR3 sequence: CASSWDRSREAFF. The CDR3 DNA follows: TGTGCCAGCAGCTGGGACAGGTCGCGTGAAGCTTTCTTT.

The CDR3 sequence is CASTAESRENTGELFF. The CDR3 region has the DNA TGTGCCAGCACAGCCGAGTCGCGGGAGAACACCGGGGAGCTGTTTTTT. V is TRBV9 and J is TRBJ2-2, with a possible D match to TRBD2 (6 bases). Germline V gene sequence: CDR1 SGDLS, CDR2 YYNGEE. The CDR3 loop spans 16 amino acids. The germline V and J ends were trimmed by 6 bases and 1 base, with 16 bases remaining between them.

The chain couples TRBV4-1 to TRBJ2-3, with TRBD2 matching over 12 bases. This CDR3 has 17 amino acids. The V gene's germline CDR1 is MGHRA and CDR2 YSYEKL. The V segment lost 4 bases and the J segment 5 bases; nucleotides outside the gene matches: 10. In nucleotides, the CDR3 is TGCGCCAGCAGCCCACACCTGACTAGCGGGGGAGGAGATACGCAGTATTTT. It translates to CASSPHLTSGGGDTQYF.

The V call is TRBV28, the J call TRBJ1-5, with D unclear. Between the trimmed V and J ends, which lost 2 bases and 3 bases, there was a span of 5 bases. The CDR3 spans 13 residues. Germline CDR1 reads MDHEN; CDR2 reads SYDVKM. CDR3: CASSLSLNQPQHF. The CDR3 region has the DNA TGTGCCAGCAGTTTAAGCCTCAATCAGCCCCAGCATTTT. Filled out from reference TRBV28 and TRBJ1-5, the complete variable domain reads DVKVTQSSRYLVKRTGEKVFLECVQDMDHENMFWYRQDPGLGLRLIYFSYDVKMKEKGDIPEGYSVSREKKERFSLILESASTNQTSMYLCASSLSLNQPQHFGDGTRLSIL.

The chain is built from TRBV9 and TRBJ2-3; 9 bases map to TRBD2. J was trimmed by 2 bases and V by 0 bases; bases with no gene match: 10. Germline V gene data show CDR1 as SGDLS and CDR2 as YYNGEE. The CDR3 has 18 amino acids. CDR3 nucleotide sequence: TGTGCCAGCAGCGTAGTTAGGGTCGCTAGCGGGACCACAGATACGCAGTATTTT. This translates into CASSVVRVASGTTDTQYF.

This chain uses TRBV7-3 with TRBJ1-6; D possibly corresponds to TRBD1 (6 bases). V lost 3 bases, J lost 14 bases, and 11 bases lay in between. Per germline, CDR1 SGHTA and CDR2 FQGTGA. The CDR3 consists of 12 residues. The CDR3 loop reads CASSFPGTTLHF. As DNA, the CDR3 is TGTGCCAGCAGCTTCCCGGGGACAACCCTCCACTTT.

In its sample, this clone was seen once. The chain uses TRBV2 and TRBJ1-3; D gene ambiguous. Germline V lookup: CDR1 SNHLY, CDR2 FYNNEI. The CDR3 sequence is 15 residues long. V shed 6 bases and J shed 0 bases, with 12 bases lying between them. The CDR3 reads CASRVQSLSGNTIYF. In nucleotides, the CDR3 is TGTGCCAGCAGGGTACAGTCGCTCTCTGGAAACACCATATATTTT.

This clone has just a few counts. J is TRBJ2-7 and V is TRBV27; TRBD1 agrees at 11 bases. The J segment lost 5 bases and the V segment lost 8 bases, leaving 14 bases of the junction unmatched. The CDR3 loop spans 16 amino acids. Germline V gives CDR1 MNHEY, CDR2 SMNVEV (reference sequence). In DNA form, the CDR3 reads TGTGCCAGCTCTTTATTAGGGACAGGGGGTATCCACGAGCAGTACTTC. It specifies CASSLLGTGGIHEQYF.

This clone appeared once. The rearrangement links TRBV7-9 to TRBJ2-3, with 7 bases lining up with TRBD2. Trimming took 5 bases from V and 3 from J; bases not matched to a gene: 5. This CDR3 spans 14 amino acids. The germline gives CDR1 SEHNR, CDR2 FQNEAQ (reference sequence). CDR3 nucleotide sequence: TGTGCCAGCAGCAGCGGGGCGGGAACAGATACGCAGTATTTT. Its protein product is CASSSGAGTDTQYF.

The J gene is TRBJ1-1, the V gene TRBV6-5; 9 bases align to TRBD1. The CDR3 has 14 amino acids. Germline assignment: CDR1 MNHEY and CDR2 SVGAGI. Germline trimming cut 7 bases from V and 12 bases from J; bases unmatched to any gene: 15. CDR3 nucleotides: TGTGCCAGCACCCACTTAGGGGGACAGGGCTCGACTTTCTTT. It encodes CASTHLGGQGSTFF.

The chain is built from TRBV4-3 and TRBJ1-2; possible D gene TRBD1, 5 bases. Germline V gene data show CDR1 as LGHNA and CDR2 as YSLEER. This CDR3 comprises 14 residues. V was clipped by 0 bases and J by 2 bases, with 7 bases between them. CDR3 nucleotide sequence: TGCGCCAGCAGCCAAGAAAACAGGAACTATGGCTACACCTTC. Protein: CASSQENRNYGYTF.

This clone was picked up one time. The CDR3 end shows no conserved phenylalanine or tryptophan, and so a read error is likely. It is unclear where the CDR3 begins or ends on the DNA, so no DNA is shown, and the CDR3 is as TCRdb lists it. J is TRBJ1-2 and V is TRBV28; the table's D call of TRBD1 was not tested on the DNA. From its first to its last residue, the CDR3 has 13 amino acids. CDR1 is MDHEN, CDR2 SYDVKM, per germline. The CDR3 loop reads CASSSRQAEPARI.

CDR3: CASSPHRGPQHF. The CDR3 DNA is TGTGCCAGCAGTCCCCACCGGGGGCCCCAGCATTTT. The J gene is TRBJ1-5, the V gene TRBV12-3 or TRBV12-4; D is undetermined. The CDR3 is made up of 12 amino acids. The germline V and J ends were trimmed by 5 bases and 9 bases, with 11 bases remaining between them.

The chain joins TRBV25-1 to TRBJ1-2; no clear D. This CDR3 region has 13 residues. Trimming removed 3 bases from V and 3 bases from J, with 8 bases in between. The V gene's germline CDR1 is MGHDK and CDR2 SYGVNS. The CDR3 coding sequence is TGTGCCAGCAGTGAGTCGGGATACTATGGCTACACCTTC. Translating gives CASSESGYYGYTF.

The V call is TRBV29-1, the J call TRBJ2-7; TRBD1 is a possible D gene (5 bases). The CDR3 has 12 residues. V was pared by 1 base and J by 5 bases, with 9 bases between. Germline CDR1 is SQVTM and CDR2 is ANQGSEA. The chain's CDR3 is CSVEGTNDEQYF. DNA for the CDR3: TGCAGCGTTGAAGGGACAAACGACGAGCAGTACTTC.

This chain connects TRBV18 to TRBJ2-7; 8 bases fit TRBD1. V gave up 5 bases and J gave up 4 bases; unmatched junction bases: 16. The CDR3 length is 17 residues. Germline values: CDR1 KGHSH, CDR2 LQKENI. This CDR3 reads CASSSRTTGEIAYEQYF. CDR3 DNA: TGTGCCAGCTCATCGAGAACGACAGGGGAAATCGCGTACGAGCAGTACTTC. The entire variable domain, with the rest obtained from reference TRBV18 and TRBJ2-7, is as follows: NAGVMQNPRHLVRRRGQEARLRCSPMKGHSHVYWYRQLPEEGLKFMVYLQKENIIDESGMPKERFSAEFPKEGPSILRIQQVVRGDSAAYFCASSSRTTGEIAYEQYFGPGTRLTVT.

This clone was detected only once. The chain recombines TRBV2 with TRBJ1-1, with TRBD1 as a possible D gene (5 bases). Deletions cut 7 bases from V and 4 bases from J, with 13 bases between. Germline V gene lookup returns CDR1 SNHLY and CDR2 FYNNEI. The CDR3 covers 13 residues. The chain's CDR3 is CASKAGLITEAFF. DNA of the CDR3: TGTGCCAGCAAGGCAGGGCTTATCACTGAAGCTTTCTTT. Complete variable domain (other parts from reference TRBV2 and TRBJ1-1): EPEVTQTPSHQVTQMGQEVILRCVPISNHLYFYWYRQILGQKVEFLVSFYNNEISEKSEIFDDQFSVERPDGSNFTLKIRSTKLEDSAMYFCASKAGLITEAFFGQGTRLTVV.

V is TRBV20-1 and J is TRBJ2-1; D not resolved. Germline V lookup: CDR1 DFQATT, CDR2 SNEGSKA (reference sequence). The CDR3 contains 11 residues. V was cut by 6 bases and J by 2 bases, with 5 bases left in between. For the CDR3, the DNA is TGCAGTGCCCATGCCTACAATGAGCAGTTCTTC. Translating it yields CSAHAYNEQFF.

V is TRBV5-4 and J is TRBJ2-5; D not certain. The V end lost 4 bases, the J end lost 7 bases, and 14 bases lay between the germline ends. Germline V gene lookup returns CDR1 SGHNT and CDR2 YYREEE (reference sequence). CDR3 length equals 13 residues. The CDR3 spells CASSRADKLTQYF. CDR3 sequence (DNA): TGTGCCAGCAGCCGAGCAGACAAGTTGACCCAGTACTTC.

This chain links TRBV7-2 with TRBJ2-1; 12 bases are shared with TRBD2. Trimming at V came to 4 bases and at J to 8 bases, leaving 6 bases not matched to a gene. Germline lookup yields CDR1 SGHTA and CDR2 FQGNSA. CDR3 length: 15 amino acids. As DNA, the CDR3 is TGTGCCAGCAGCTGGCTAGCGGGGGGGCGGGATGAGCAGTTCTTC. Encoded protein: CASSWLAGGRDEQFF.